This T cell receptor (beta chain) was identified in a study of cytomegalovirus exposure and HLA in healthy donors listed by TCRdb under 2017. For the wider study: According to an earlier analysis of a few hundred of the donors, some 180 million T cells yielded 95 million to 140 million unique TCR beta sequences and around 280 Gb of sequence data. HLA typing included class I and class II loci at four-digit resolution. Donor age, sex, ethnicity and CMV serostatus were compiled alongside the repertoire data. The study aimed to test whether cataloging public T cell receptors could reveal signatures of past pathogen exposure. The study combined high-throughput TCR immunosequencing, statistical association of individual TCRs with disease status, and machine learning to predict cytomegalovirus infection status. In the later analysis, no new phenotypic data were used to find candidate immune exposures; instead, reliance was placed on TCR beta sequences and their occurrence across donors. The study used immunosequencing to profile the T cell repertoires of approximately 690 subjects and linked those repertoires to cytomegalovirus serostatus. Four to six DR-DQ haplotypes were handled as single units for association and clustering because linkage in the cohort was strong. The number of typed donors differed by locus: roughly 629-640 for A, B, C, DRB1 and DQB1; 500 to 550 for DQA1; approximately 610 for DPA1; and roughly 490 for DPB1. Besides the first cohort of roughly 640 subjects, a separate validation cohort made up of 120 different subjects was used. A later genetic analysis used genome-wide SNP genotypes for 398 of the 666 donors, treating that subset as a discovery cohort. A later analysis re-examined previously published TCR beta repertoires from over 500 donors and added high-resolution HLA genotyping to investigate patterns of TCR occurrence. About 280 gigabases of sequencing data and about 92 million unique TCR sequences made up an early release that covered approximately 650 HLA-typed donors. On average, around 240,000 unique TCR beta nucleotide sequences were sequenced per donor among several hundred genotyped donors of the cohort, with roughly 20% of those sequences being non-productive. Of the approximately 400 genotyped donors, about 80% fell in the genetic ancestry cluster associated with self-reported Caucasian donors. Every repertoire in the discovery cohort had been generated on one and the same sequencing platform. An earlier analysis of approximately 500 of the donors applied high-throughput TCR beta sequencing to assess whether each TCR beta V gene segment acted as functional or pseudogenic.

The cohort comprised 670 or so healthy bone marrow donors. All cohort members were sampled while nominally healthy, although unrecorded immune exposures were likely present. Of the 700 or so cohort members, roughly 300 had positive CMV serostatus and around 350 had negative CMV serostatus, and CMV serostatus was not recorded for the donor. Each donor provided a peripheral blood sample, and peripheral blood mononuclear cells were used for TCR beta sequencing. The Qiagen DNeasy Blood Extraction Kit was used to extract genomic DNA from the blood cell samples. In its sample, this clone was seen a few times. The clone's antigen remains unknown. One base away there is no much larger clone; base qualities are not given. Library preparation was by the immunoSEQ multiplex PCR assay. The multiplex PCR relied on a mix of 60 forward primers for TCR Vbeta segments and 13 reverse primers for TCR Jbeta segments. The CDR3 region of rearranged TCR beta genes was amplified from genomic DNA by a multiplex PCR assay. The amplified TCR beta libraries were sequenced on the Illumina HiSeq System as 87-base-pair reads. Turning to the authors' computational methods: Across the roughly 700 repertoires, a later analysis counted about 81 million unique TCR beta chains, roughly 11 million of which were shared by at least two donors. To remove PCR and sequencing errors, raw reads were error-corrected and collapsed into unique sequences using a nearest-neighbor algorithm that merged closely related sequences. Alignment of CDR3 sequences to IMGT reference sequences was used to assign V, D and J gene segments. For a sequence to be retained, at least a six-nucleotide match to both a V gene segment and a J gene segment was required. A rearrangement was called productive if the CDR3 had no stop codons and remained in frame with V and J, and every other rearrangement was called non-productive. CDR3 was defined by IMGT convention, running from the second conserved V-encoded cysteine to the conserved J-encoded phenylalanine. The earlier analysis of 450 to 750 of the donors excluded any sequence lacking an unambiguous match to a single V gene segment. An earlier analysis of some 500 of the donors classified V segments as functional when productive rearrangements were above 56.7% and as segregating when the standard deviation between donors was above 5%. A statistical classification framework was developed to diagnose cytomegalovirus status using the catalog of TCR beta chain sequences. In a later analysis, V and J genes were assigned by comparing TCR nucleotide sequences against IMGT/GENE-DB human TR gene sequences. Using the TCRdist pipeline, a later analysis assigned CDR3 sequences along with most-parsimonious VDJ recombination scenarios. A later analysis defined each TCR beta chain by its CDR3 amino acid sequence plus V-gene family, and excluded reads lacking a unique V-gene family. As a way to deal with suspected cross-contamination and a sequencing artifact, a later analysis dropped 450 to 600 nucleotide sequences that were highly shared and had low generation probability. For each public chain, a later analysis derived a clonal expansion index from normalized ranks of inferred template counts within each repertoire. Generation probabilities in a later analysis came from a VDJ recombination model fitted to out-of-frame rearrangements, and those results were checked against IGoR. Hypergeometric tests were used in a later analysis to score TCR-TCR, TCR-HLA and TCR-CMV co-occurrence, with a repertoire-size bias correction applied to the TCR pairs. False discovery rates were estimated in a later analysis by permuting HLA or CMV assignments 20 times. A later analysis grouped co-occurring TCRs with DBSCAN, adding TCRdist sequence similarity when clustering within HLA-allele-positive subsets. For co-occurrence clustering, repertoires with fewer than 30,000 or more than 120,000 public chains were excluded, along with roughly five repertoires with anomalous nucleotide sharing. TCRdb obtained this table from immuneACCESS and retained in-frame rearrangements with V and J assigned. These tables miss some clones; where compared with another copy, unresolved V genes account for less than half of the shortfall, and the remainder is unexplained. For V, J and clone size, that table is used; D and trimming come from the DNA. This sample gives fewer than 250,000 clones in total; more than 75% of them show up just once. The ten largest account for about 1.2% of the sample.

Here is what the overall study found, with its caveats: Because counts were too low, seventeen rarely observed V segments, including chromosome 9 orphons, were excluded from the earlier analysis of around 590 of the donors. Linkage disequilibrium might explain the correlated functional status among segregating V segments, but an unknown experimental factor could not be excluded. Strong co-occurrence of HLA alleles, especially DR and DQ, made assigning TCR associations to individual alleles difficult. In a later analysis, HLA-associated TCR beta chains were found to be more clonally expanded and to have lower generation probabilities than equally common non-associated chains. A later analysis found that most CMV-associated TCR beta chains appeared HLA-restricted, with HLA associations seemingly driven largely by CMV exposure. In a later genetic analysis, a missense DCLRE1C variant was associated with V-gene and J-gene trimming of TCR beta chains, and the association was replicated in an independent cohort. A further reported finding was that TCR beta sequences accurately predicted the HLA-A and HLA-B alleles for most subjects in the first cohort. Presence/absence analyses assumed roughly uniform sequencing depth across donors, an assumption that may not hold. The sequencing pipeline was judged likely to have produced a cluster of highly shared sequence variants as a technical artifact. The authors suggested that the approach could potentially be extended to other disease states and immunological phenotypes. An earlier analysis of approximately 530 of the donors showed that most TCR beta V segments appeared in productive rearrangements either about 87% or about 30% of the time, which broadly matched IMGT annotations. HLA typing was unavailable for some donors at each locus, so association tests used only the typed subset. A few of the identified cytomegalovirus-associated TCR beta chains were confirmed in vitro to be specific for cytomegalovirus antigens. The study gave a list of some 150 TCR beta chains associated with cytomegalovirus. Immune exposure information for the cohort was limited to CMV serostatus. This cohort had only TCR beta chains sequenced, and the lack of alpha or paired-chain data limited which features could be detected. Because the 87-base-pair reads could not distinguish some IMGT-functional V segments, including TRBV6-2 and TRBV6-3, those segments were excluded. Cytomegalovirus status was reported to be diagnosed by the classifier with high specificity and sensitivity in both the original and validation cohorts. At a false discovery rate of 0.05, a later analysis linked 15,000 to 20,000 TCR beta sequences to specific HLA alleles. In a later genetic analysis, fewer N-insertions in productive TCRs were reported among donors in an Asian-associated ancestry cluster than the roughly 700-donor mean. A later analysis found that TCR association rates varied across HLA loci, with DRB1 alleles showing the most associated TCRs and HLA-C alleles the fewest. Most TCR sequences were observed very rarely across donors, whereas some public TCRs were present in many individuals. In a later analysis, several top co-occurrence clusters were reported to appear linked to parvovirus B19, influenza, CMV and Epstein-Barr virus.

The germline V gene sets CDR1 to MNHNS and CDR2 to SASEGT. Trimming accounts for 2 bases at V and 5 bases at J, while the number of junction bases matched to no gene is 7. The CDR3 sequence holds 15 residues, the cysteine and phenylalanine included. Here the CDR3 DNA is all that survives: 45 bases in frame from base 1. This TCR was sampled from a human donor in good health. In this chain, TRBV6-1 is recombined with TRBJ2-7; the central 9 bases match TRBD1. The sequencing input was PBMCs. CDR3 region: CASSEWGQGTHEQYF. The sequence in DNA is TGTGCCAGCAGTGAATGGGGACAGGGTACCCACGAGCAGTACTTC.